This T cell receptor beta chain was sequenced during a study of blood T cell repertoires in COVID-19. Overall study: Acute-phase and convalescent COVID-19 samples originated in the United States, Italy and Spain.

This clone showed up just once. This CDR3 spans 15 amino acids. V lost 3 bases and J 4 bases, leaving 13 bases between the germline ends. Per germline, CDR1 MDHEN and CDR2 SYDVKM. TCRdb's copy holds only in-frame clones and misses some; the assay was immunoSEQ multiplex PCR. In the table there are over 200,000 clones, more than 70% of which are singletons. V usage is TRBV28 and J usage is TRBJ2-1; D unresolved. This sequence was found in a woman aged 50 to 60 with acute or convalescent COVID-19. Sequencing was done on a sample of peripheral blood. The CDR3: CASSLRRSSYNEQFF. The CDR3 nucleotides are TGTGCCAGCAGTTTGAGGCGGAGTTCGTACAATGAGCAGTTCTTC.